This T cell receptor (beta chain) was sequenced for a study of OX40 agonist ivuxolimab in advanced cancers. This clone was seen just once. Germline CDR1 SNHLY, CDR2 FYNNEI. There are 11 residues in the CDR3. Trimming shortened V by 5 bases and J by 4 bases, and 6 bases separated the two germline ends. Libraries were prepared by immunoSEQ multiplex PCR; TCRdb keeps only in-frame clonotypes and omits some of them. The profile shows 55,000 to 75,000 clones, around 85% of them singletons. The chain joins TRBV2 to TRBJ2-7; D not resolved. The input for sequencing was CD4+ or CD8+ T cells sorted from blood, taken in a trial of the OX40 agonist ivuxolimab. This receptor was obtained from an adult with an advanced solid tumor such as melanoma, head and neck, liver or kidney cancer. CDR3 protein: CASSYAYEQYF. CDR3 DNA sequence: TGTGCCAGCAGTTATGCGTACGAGCAGTACTTC. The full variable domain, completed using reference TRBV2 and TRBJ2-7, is EPEVTQTPSHQVTQMGQEVILRCVPISNHLYFYWYRQILGQKVEFLVSFYNNEISEKSEIFDDQFSVERPDGSNFTLKIRSTKLEDSAMYFCASSYAYEQYFGPGTRLTVT.